Below, one T cell receptor beta chain is given with its context. A much larger clone lies one base from this, so it may be a read error. Per germline, CDR1 SQVTM and CDR2 ANQGSEA. Trimming shortened V by 7 bases and J by 4 bases, and 23 bases separated the two germline ends. The CDR3 totals 15 residues. This entry comes from a study of blood T cells in healthy people across ages. Combining a sample-barcoded 5' primer with a J-beta primer mix, a second PCR ran for roughly 6 to 11 cycles. Each CDR3 protein is one row after TCRdb ran MiXCR on the 5' RACE reads. Among 750,000 to 950,000 distinct CDR3 sequences listed, almost 30% were seen once. This sample also appeared in a second study, on T cells of mothers and their children.

This clonotype was obtained from a middle-aged woman in good health. The material sequenced was blood. This chain connects TRBV29-1 to TRBJ2-7; perhaps TRBD2 as D (6 bases). The CDR3, as DNA: TGCAGCGCTGTCCCTAGCGAAAAGGCCGGTTACGAGCAGTACTTC. This gives the protein CSAVPSEKAGYEQYF.